Shown below are 10 T cell receptor beta chains from a single sample sequenced in a study of regulatory T cells in long-lasting Graves disease. To make TCR beta libraries, researchers used iRepertoire HTBI primers and Arm-PCR of CDR3 regions. MiXCR, applied by TCRdb to the multiplex PCR reads, yields one record per CDR3 protein. The sample carries 450,000 to 650,000 distinct CDR3 sequences, approximately 16% recorded once. Time point reported: newly diagnosed GD, antithyroid drugs for less than 3 months. Making the TCR library involved RNA that had been extracted from PBMCs. This same sample was also part of a study on T cells in Graves' hyperthyroidism and ophthalmopathy.

The sample consisted of peripheral blood mononuclear cells (PBMCs), taken at new diagnosis, from a patient treated with antithyroid drugs. Receptor source: a woman aged 35-65 years with Graves disease.

In this sample, this clonotype turned up a few times. The DNA of the CDR3 is TGTGCCACCAGCAGAGCCCGGGGAGGTCGGGATGAAAAACTGTTTTTT. It specifies CATSRARGGRDEKLFF. The chain carries TRBV15 and TRBJ1-4; D is unclear. The CDR3 runs to 16 residues. CDR1 and CDR2 from the germline V gene are LNHNV and YYDKDF (reference sequence). V shed 1 base and J shed 6 bases, with 15 bases lying between them.

Points on this clonotype: Since a much larger clone is just one base distant, this may be a read error. The rearrangement links TRBV7-8 to TRBJ2-3; 14 nucleotides match TRBD2. The CDR3 covers 19 residues. Germline V gives CDR1 SGHVS, CDR2 FQNEAQ. The V gene end was trimmed by 6 bases and the J gene end by 4 bases; junction bases not matched to a gene: 15. In DNA, the CDR3 is TGTGCCAGCAGTCGGCCCTTGGGACTAGCGGGGGCCAAAGCAGATACGCAGTATTTT. It translates to CASSRPLGLAGAKADTQYF.

This clonotype came up a few times. This chain connects TRBV24-1 to TRBJ2-3; TRBD1 aligns across 8 bases. The germline CDR1 and CDR2 sequences are KGHDR and SFDVKD. This CDR3 region has 15 residues. V shed 4 bases and J 1 base; nucleotides not matched to a gene: 3. CDR3 sequence: CATSDETGGTDTQYF. For the CDR3, the DNA is TGTGCCACCAGTGACGAGACAGGGGGCACAGATACGCAGTATTTT.

V and J are TRBV12-3 or TRBV12-4 and TRBJ2-3; 7 bases are shared with TRBD2. The CDR3 runs 14 residues. V lost 5 bases and J lost 6; bases outside the gene matches: 8. The CDR3 spells CASSLLAEGDTQYF. For the CDR3, the DNA is TGTGCCAGCAGTCTTCTAGCGGAGGGGGATACGCAGTATTTT.

This clonotype was found many times. V and J are TRBV11-2 and TRBJ1-1; no clear D. The CDR3 length is 14 residues. V gave up 5 bases and J gave up 3 bases, with 13 bases separating them. Germline-derived CDR1 and CDR2 are SGHAT and FQNNGV. In nucleotides, the CDR3 is TGTGCCAGCAGCACCATGGGGAGGGACACTGAAGCTTTCTTT. It encodes CASSTMGRDTEAFF.

This clonotype was detected many times. V and J are TRBV6-5 and TRBJ1-2, with D perhaps TRBD1 (5 bases). Germline-derived CDR1 and CDR2 are MNHEY and SVGAGI. The CDR3 length is 16 residues. The V end lost 2 bases, the J end lost 0 bases, and 13 bases lay between the germline ends. This CDR3 is CASSYPTGEPNYGYTF. Here the CDR3 DNA reads TGTGCCAGCAGTTACCCCACAGGAGAACCTAACTATGGCTACACCTTC.

This clonotype was picked up many times. J is TRBJ2-3 and V is TRBV6-1; D is perhaps TRBD1 or TRBD2 (6 bases each). V was shortened by 3 bases and J by 0 bases, with 13 bases between the two germline ends. The germline gives CDR1 MNHNS, CDR2 SASEGT. The CDR3 has 16 amino acids. CDR3 nucleotide sequence: TGTGCCAGCAGTGACCTAGGGGGGACTAGCACAGATACGCAGTATTTT. Translated: CASSDLGGTSTDTQYF.

This clonotype was seen a few times. The rearrangement links TRBV7-8 to TRBJ2-3, with D perhaps assigned TRBD1 or TRBD2 (5 bases each). Trimming removed 1 base from V and 5 bases from J, with 16 bases in between. The CDR3 totals 16 residues. The germline CDR1 and CDR2 sequences are SGHVS and FQNEAQ. This chain's CDR3 is CASSLEIGASIDTQYF. In DNA form, the CDR3 reads TGTGCCAGCAGCTTAGAAATCGGGGCGTCGATAGATACGCAGTATTTT.

This clonotype appeared many times. CDR3 residues: CATSDSGQGRYNEQFF. DNA of the CDR3: TGTGCCACCAGTGATTCGGGACAGGGCCGCTACAATGAGCAGTTCTTC. This chain uses TRBV24-1 with TRBJ2-1; 9 positions agree with TRBD1. This CDR3 has 16 amino acids. Looked up from germline, CDR1 is KGHDR and CDR2 is SFDVKD. The ends lost 2 bases at V and 3 bases at J; junction bases unmatched: 4.

The genes are TRBV4-1 and TRBJ2-4; weak D call: TRBD2 (6 bases). The CDR3 is 16 residues long. CDR1 is MGHRA and CDR2 is YSYEKL in the germline V gene. Trimming removed 2 bases from V and 2 bases from J, with 13 bases in between. CDR3 amino acids: CASSQRWEAPKNIQYF. In DNA form, the CDR3 reads TGCGCCAGCAGCCAAAGGTGGGAGGCTCCCAAAAACATTCAGTACTTC.